A single sample is the source of the 20 T cell receptor beta chains below, sequenced in a study of T cells in Graves' hyperthyroidism and ophthalmopathy. TCR beta CDR3 regions were amplified from RNA. The study used the HTBI primer set for a first-round RT-PCR of the TCR CDR3. TCRdb re-called the multiplex PCR reads through MiXCR, storing one row per CDR3 protein. The sample shows roughly 300,000 distinct CDR3 sequences, about 14% of them seen only once. The sample taken for sequencing was blood. All receptors come from a woman younger than 45 with Graves' hyperthyroidism.

This clonotype was detected many times. The chain combines TRBV2 with TRBJ2-7; TRBD1 agrees at 11 bases. In germline, CDR1 is SNHLY, CDR2 FYNNEI. CDR3 size: 14 residues. V dropped 4 bases and J dropped 3; count of bases not matched to a gene: 2. This CDR3 is CASSGTGGLYEQYF. The CDR3 coding sequence is TGTGCCAGCAGTGGGACAGGGGGCCTCTACGAGCAGTACTTC.

The chain uses TRBV5-1 and TRBJ2-5, with 8 positions matching TRBD1. CDR3 length: 13 amino acids. Trimming cost V 8 bases and J 3 bases; bases outside gene matches: 6. The germline V gene has CDR1 SGHRS and CDR2 YFSETQ. In nucleotides, the CDR3 is TGCGCCAGGCAGGGGGCACCTAAAGAGACCCAGTACTTC. It codes for CARQGAPKETQYF. The variable domain in full, with the rest retrieved from reference TRBV5-1 and TRBJ2-5, is KAGVTQTPRYLIKTRGQQVTLSCSPISGHRSVSWYQQTPGQGLQFLFEYFSETQRNKGNFPGRFSGRQFSNSRSEMNVSTLELGDSALYLCARQGAPKETQYFGPGTRLLVL.

This clonotype was counted many times. The chain couples TRBV11-2 to TRBJ2-7; D not certain. The CDR3 has 15 amino acids. V dropped 3 bases and J dropped 4 bases, with 16 bases sitting between them. Germline V gene data show CDR1 as SGHAT and CDR2 as FQNNGV. CDR3 in DNA: TGTGCCAGCAGCTTTCTTAAGGCAGGATTGTACGAGCAGTACTTC. It codes for CASSFLKAGLYEQYF.

The table lists this clonotype with many counts. J is TRBJ2-1 and V is TRBV28, with TRBD2 identical over 10 bases. The CDR3 is 15 residues long. The junction had 4 bases not matched to a gene; V was cut back by 3 bases and J by 5 bases. From germline, CDR1 is MDHEN and CDR2 SYDVKM. The DNA for the CDR3 is TGTGCCAGCAGTTTCACTAGCGGGATAAACAATGAGCAGTTCTTC. This translates into CASSFTSGINNEQFF.

This clonotype was counted at least ten times. The V call is TRBV6-1, the J call TRBJ2-3; 11 bases match TRBD2. Germline V CDR1 and CDR2: MNHNS, SASEGT. With 8 bases clipped from V and 4 bases from J, the junction kept 5 bases outside the gene matches. The CDR3 length is 14 residues. This CDR3 reads CASSSSGRSDTQYF. CDR3 in DNA: TGTGCCAGCTCGTCTAGCGGGAGGTCAGATACGCAGTATTTT.

This clonotype was seen repeatedly, ten times or more. The chain uses TRBV6-2 or TRBV6-3 and TRBJ2-1; 15 bases fit TRBD2. Looked up from germline, CDR1 is MNHEY and CDR2 is SVGEGT. Trimming cost V 6 bases and J 6 bases; bases outside gene matches: 12. The CDR3 is made up of 18 amino acids. The CDR3 sequence: CASRPGLAGGGGFNEQFF. CDR3 in DNA: TGTGCCAGCAGACCGGGACTAGCGGGAGGAGGCGGCTTCAATGAGCAGTTCTTC.

The chain employs TRBV2 and TRBJ1-5; D possibly corresponds to TRBD1 (5 bases). Trimming removed 3 bases from V and 4 bases from J, with 10 bases in between. The V gene's germline CDR1 is SNHLY and CDR2 FYNNEI. This CDR3 has 14 amino acids. The chain's CDR3 is CASSDWEGNQPQHF. The CDR3 DNA follows: TGTGCCAGCAGTGACTGGGAGGGGAATCAGCCCCAGCATTTT.

The chain has TRBV27 and TRBJ2-3, with 9 positions matching TRBD1. The CDR3 has 14 residues. Per the germline V gene, CDR1 is MNHEY and CDR2 is SMNVEV (reference sequence). With V trimmed by 5 bases and J by 5 bases, 5 bases remained unmatched. This CDR3 is CASSPDRGGDTQYF. CDR3 DNA sequence: TGTGCCAGCAGTCCTGACAGGGGGGGAGATACGCAGTATTTT.

This clonotype was counted between two and nine times. This rearrangement joins TRBV3-1 to TRBJ2-1; no clear D gene. V was cut by 4 bases and J by 0 bases, with 10 bases left in between. The CDR3 has 15 residues. Germline CDR1 LGHDT, CDR2 YNNKEL (reference sequence). The CDR3 DNA follows: TGTGCCAGCAGCCCCGACTCCGCCTCCTACAATGAGCAGTTCTTC. This encodes CASSPDSASYNEQFF.

The table lists this clonotype with a few counts. The V gene is TRBV12-3 or TRBV12-4, the J gene TRBJ2-1, with D possibly TRBD2 on 6 matching bases. V was cut by 7 bases and J by 7 bases, with 17 bases left in between. CDR3 length equals 14 residues. The CDR3 loop is CASTRRVGRNEQFF. DNA for the CDR3: TGTGCCAGCACCCGGAGGGTAGGTCGAAATGAGCAGTTCTTC.

This clonotype was seen more than once but under ten times. CDR3 protein: CASSLGQGYRGEQYF. The CDR3 nucleotides read TGCGCCAGCAGCCTAGGACAGGGCTATCGGGGAGAGCAGTACTTC. This chain uses TRBV4-1 with TRBJ2-7, with 8 bases matching TRBD1. Trimming removed 4 bases from V and 7 bases from J; junction bases left unmatched: 12. The CDR3 has 15 residues. Per the germline V gene, CDR1 is MGHRA and CDR2 is YSYEKL.

This clonotype was counted between two and nine times. J is TRBJ2-5 and V is TRBV20-1, with TRBD1 as a possible D gene (5 bases). This CDR3 has 13 residues. Trimming cost V 4 bases and J 7 bases, with 16 bases left between them. The germline V gene encodes CDR1 DFQATT and CDR2 SNEGSKA (reference sequence). This CDR3 reads CSAITQGWGTQYF. The CDR3 DNA is TGCAGTGCTATCACCCAGGGTTGGGGGACCCAGTACTTC.

This clonotype was seen at least ten times. The chain has TRBV7-2 and TRBJ2-7; 10 nucleotides agree with TRBD2. The CDR3 is 15 residues long. Trimming cost V 1 base and J 3 bases; bases outside gene matches: 3. The germline V gene encodes CDR1 SGHTA and CDR2 FQGNSA. Here the CDR3 DNA reads TGTGCCAGCAGCTTAGTAGCGGGAGGCTTCTACGAGCAGTACTTC. This sequence encodes CASSLVAGGFYEQYF.

This clonotype was seen a few times. The chain carries TRBV5-1 and TRBJ1-5, with D perhaps matching TRBD1 (5 bases). The CDR3 consists of 15 residues. Germline CDR1 SGHRS, CDR2 YFSETQ. Between the trimmed V and J ends, which lost 0 bases and 3 bases, there was a span of 10 bases. CDR3 residues: CASSLAGRSNQPQHF. For the CDR3, the DNA is TGCGCCAGCAGCTTGGCGGGGCGGTCCAATCAGCCCCAGCATTTT.

The chain combines TRBV4-3 with TRBJ2-2, with TRBD1 matching over 7 bases. With 0 bases clipped from V and 3 bases from J, the junction kept 4 bases outside the gene matches. CDR1 LGHNA and CDR2 YSLEER come from the germline V gene. The CDR3 consists of 16 residues. CDR3 sequence (DNA): TGCGCCAGCAGCCAAGATTTGGGACAGCACACCGGGGAGCTGTTTTTT. Amino acid sequence: CASSQDLGQHTGELFF.

V is TRBV30 and J is TRBJ1-2; 7 bases align to TRBD1. Germline CDR1 and CDR2: GTSNPN and SVGIG (reference sequence). V dropped 1 base and J dropped 8; count of bases not matched to a gene: 22. CDR3 size: 18 residues. CDR3 residues: CAWSDRLPPTRQGRGYTF. The CDR3 bases are TGTGCCTGGAGTGACCGTCTGCCACCTACCCGACAGGGCCGAGGCTACACCTTC.

This clonotype was seen many times. The rearrangement joins TRBV7-2 to TRBJ2-3; TRBD2 agrees at 13 bases. Germline trimming cut 5 bases from V and 6 bases from J; bases unmatched to any gene: 5. CDR1 SGHTA and CDR2 FQGNSA come from the germline V gene. The CDR3 has 15 residues. The CDR3 bases are TGTGCCAGCAGCCCCCGGACTAGCGGGAGTGATACGCAGTATTTT. Translating gives CASSPRTSGSDTQYF.

This clonotype has ten or more counts. The rearrangement links TRBV5-1 to TRBJ2-7; 9 bases fit TRBD1. The CDR3 is 13 residues long. Trimming removed 5 bases from V and 7 bases from J; junction bases left unmatched: 7. Germline assignment: CDR1 SGHRS and CDR2 YFSETQ. The chain's CDR3 is CASSRQGGWEQYF. The CDR3 DNA is TGCGCCAGCAGTCGACAGGGGGGTTGGGAGCAGTACTTC. Full variable domain (remainder filled in from reference TRBV5-1 and TRBJ2-7): KAGVTQTPRYLIKTRGQQVTLSCSPISGHRSVSWYQQTPGQGLQFLFEYFSETQRNKGNFPGRFSGRQFSNSRSEMNVSTLELGDSALYLCASSRQGGWEQYFGPGTRLTVT.

The J gene is TRBJ2-1, the V gene TRBV28; 11 bases align to TRBD2. The CDR3 has 16 amino acids. V shed 6 bases, J shed 3 bases, and the junction held 7 bases outside the gene matches. CDR1 is MDHEN and CDR2 is SYDVKM in the germline V gene. The CDR3 loop is CASRDTSGSDYNEQFF. CDR3 DNA sequence: TGTGCCAGCAGAGACACTAGCGGGAGTGACTACAATGAGCAGTTCTTC. Complete variable domain (other parts from reference TRBV28 and TRBJ2-1): DVKVTQSSRYLVKRTGEKVFLECVQDMDHENMFWYRQDPGLGLRLIYFSYDVKMKEKGDIPEGYSVSREKKERFSLILESASTNQTSMYLCASRDTSGSDYNEQFFGPGTRLTVL.

This clonotype was detected many times. The chain has TRBV30 and TRBJ1-5, with a possible D match to TRBD1 (5 bases). V was clipped by 4 bases and J by 3 bases, with 10 bases between them. The CDR3 runs 13 residues. CDR1 is GTSNPN and CDR2 is SVGIG in the germline V gene (reference sequence). The CDR3 is CAWNVGANQPQHF. CDR3 nucleotides: TGTGCCTGGAACGTTGGGGCCAATCAGCCCCAGCATTTT.